Listed below are T cell receptor beta chains from one sample, sequenced in a study of blood T cell repertoires in COVID-19. Clones were read by immunoSEQ multiplex PCR, and TCRdb kept only the in-frame ones, dropping some. The sample has roughly 50,000 clones; about 90% are singletons. The source material was peripheral blood. The receptors stem from a human donor with active COVID-19. The donor label of this sample is uncertain. Both conserved end residues are part of each CDR3. D genes are given only for firm matches. The size entry is marked missing in some rows and otherwise reads once, few, many or a size class.

CDR3nt: TGTGCCAGCAGTACCCCGACAGGGGGAACCCGGGGCTACACCTTC; CDR3aa: CASSTPTGGTRGYTF; j_gene: TRBJ1-2; d_gene: TRBD1; v_gene: TRBV6-5; abundance: -
CDR3nt: TGTGCCAGTAGCAGACAGGGGGCGAGCGTCGGGGGATACTACGAGCAGTACTTC; CDR3aa: CASSRQGASVGGYYEQYF; j_gene: TRBJ2-7; d_gene: TRBD1; v_gene: TRBV19; abundance: -
CDR3nt: TGTGCCAGCAGTTATAAGCGGGGGAACACCGGGGAGCTGTTTTTT; CDR3aa: CASSYKRGNTGELFF; j_gene: TRBJ2-2; d_gene: TRBD2; v_gene: TRBV6-6; abundance: -
CDR3nt: TGTGCCAGTAGTAGGACAGGGGGGAACACCGGGGAGCTGTTTTTT; CDR3aa: CASSRTGGNTGELFF; j_gene: TRBJ2-2; d_gene: TRBD1; v_gene: TRBV19; abundance: few
CDR3nt: TGTGCCAGCAGAACCGGGACAGGGTTGGGCTATGGCTACACCTTC; CDR3aa: CASRTGTGLGYGYTF; j_gene: TRBJ1-2; d_gene: TRBD1; v_gene: TRBV5-4; abundance: -
CDR3nt: TGTGCCAGCAGTCCCACCAGGTGGACAGGGTTGACCGGGGAGCTGTTTTTT; CDR3aa: CASSPTRWTGLTGELFF; j_gene: TRBJ2-2; d_gene: TRBD1; v_gene: TRBV27; abundance: -
CDR3nt: TGTGCCAGCACCCAGGGACTTTCAACTAATGAAAAACTGTTTTTT; CDR3aa: CASTQGLSTNEKLFF; j_gene: TRBJ1-4; d_gene: -; v_gene: TRBV2; abundance: -
CDR3nt: TGCGCCAGCAGCCAAGATCGTTTGCGGGGGGATGGCACCGGGGAGCTGTTTTTT; CDR3aa: CASSQDRLRGDGTGELFF; j_gene: TRBJ2-2; d_gene: TRBD2; v_gene: TRBV4-3; abundance: -
CDR3nt: TGTGCCAGCAGGGTCACTAGGATGAACACTGAAGCTTTCTTT; CDR3aa: CASRVTRMNTEAFF; j_gene: TRBJ1-1; d_gene: -; v_gene: TRBV6-5; abundance: -
CDR3nt: TGTGCCAGCAGTCCGACAGGGGAGGAGACCCAGTACTTC; CDR3aa: CASSPTGEETQYF; j_gene: TRBJ2-5; d_gene: TRBD1; v_gene: TRBV5-6; abundance: -
CDR3nt: TGCGCCAGCAGCCAAGCTCTAGCGGGGGGGCCAGATACGCAGTATTTT; CDR3aa: CASSQALAGGPDTQYF; j_gene: TRBJ2-3; d_gene: TRBD2; v_gene: TRBV4-1; abundance: -
CDR3nt: TGCGCCAGCAGCCAAGACTGGACTAGCGAATACAATGAGCAGTTCTTC; CDR3aa: CASSQDWTSEYNEQFF; j_gene: TRBJ2-1; d_gene: TRBD2; v_gene: TRBV4-3; abundance: -
CDR3nt: TGTGCCAGCTCACCACTTAGCGGGACAGGGAGTCGAAACTATGGCTACACCTTC; CDR3aa: CASSPLSGTGSRNYGYTF; j_gene: TRBJ1-2; d_gene: TRBD1; v_gene: TRBV18; abundance: -
CDR3nt: TGCGCCAGCAGCCAAGCGACAAGAAACACCATATATTTT; CDR3aa: CASSQATRNTIYF; j_gene: TRBJ1-3; d_gene: -; v_gene: TRBV4-1; abundance: once
CDR3nt: TGCGCCAGCAACCCGGGGGGCTGGGAGACCCAGTACTTC; CDR3aa: CASNPGGWETQYF; j_gene: TRBJ2-5; d_gene: -; v_gene: TRBV5-1; abundance: -
CDR3nt: TGTGCCAGCAGACAGAGCCACTCCTACGAGCAGTACTTC; CDR3aa: CASRQSHSYEQYF; j_gene: TRBJ2-7; d_gene: -; v_gene: TRBV6-5; abundance: -
CDR3nt: TGTGCCAGCAGTCCGCGGGACAGGGATAATTCACCCCTCCACTTT; CDR3aa: CASSPRDRDNSPLHF; j_gene: TRBJ1-6; d_gene: TRBD1; v_gene: TRBV6-5; abundance: -
CDR3nt: TGTGCCAGCAGCCTTAGCGGAACTACCTACAATGAGCAGTTCTTC; CDR3aa: CASSLSGTTYNEQFF; j_gene: TRBJ2-1; d_gene: -; v_gene: TRBV3-1/TRBV3-2; abundance: -
CDR3nt: TGTGCCAGCAGCTTAAGGTCGGGGGACGGCTACACCTTC; CDR3aa: CASSLRSGDGYTF; j_gene: TRBJ1-2; d_gene: -; v_gene: TRBV11-2; abundance: -
CDR3nt: TGTGCCAGCAGTTCGAGAACAGATCAGCCCCAGCATTTT; CDR3aa: CASSSRTDQPQHF; j_gene: TRBJ1-5; d_gene: -; v_gene: TRBV12-3/TRBV12-4; abundance: -
CDR3nt: TGTGCCAGCAGTTTCGGGGGGGCGGACACTGAAGCTTTCTTT; CDR3aa: CASSFGGADTEAFF; j_gene: TRBJ1-1; d_gene: -; v_gene: TRBV27; abundance: once
CDR3nt: TGTGCTAGCAGCTTAGCGCTGAGTAGCCACGAGCAGTACTTC; CDR3aa: CASSLALSSHEQYF; j_gene: TRBJ2-7; d_gene: -; v_gene: TRBV7-7; abundance: -
CDR3nt: TGTGCCAGCAGTGGGGGGACCCCGATAGGTCCCCAGCATTTT; CDR3aa: CASSGGTPIGPQHF; j_gene: TRBJ1-5; d_gene: -; v_gene: TRBV6-2/TRBV6-3; abundance: -
CDR3nt: TGTGCCAGCAGTGAAAAGCCCGGGACAGGGAACTATGGCTACACCTTC; CDR3aa: CASSEKPGTGNYGYTF; j_gene: TRBJ1-2; d_gene: TRBD1; v_gene: TRBV6-1; abundance: once
CDR3nt: TGTGCCAGCAGCCAAGGTCCAGCGGGGCTGTCCTACGAGCAGTACTTC; CDR3aa: CASSQGPAGLSYEQYF; j_gene: TRBJ2-7; d_gene: TRBD2; v_gene: TRBV3-1/TRBV3-2; abundance: -
CDR3nt: TGTGCCAGCAGCCAAGCTAGGTTGCGACAGCCCCGAGAGACCCAGTACTTC; CDR3aa: CASSQARLRQPRETQYF; j_gene: TRBJ2-5; d_gene: -; v_gene: TRBV14; abundance: -
CDR3nt: TGCAGTGCTAGACAGAACTACGAGCAGTACTTC; CDR3aa: CSARQNYEQYF; j_gene: TRBJ2-7; d_gene: -; v_gene: TRBV20-1; abundance: -
CDR3nt: TGTGCTAGTGGTTTGGTACTCGGGGGGCTAAACACCGGGGAGCTGTTTTTT; CDR3aa: CASGLVLGGLNTGELFF; j_gene: TRBJ2-2; d_gene: -; v_gene: TRBV12-5; abundance: -
CDR3nt: TGTGCCAGCAGTGAAGAGCTAGGGACAGGGGGGGACATTCAGTACTTC; CDR3aa: CASSEELGTGGDIQYF; j_gene: TRBJ2-4; d_gene: TRBD1; v_gene: TRBV6-1; abundance: few